These 32 T cell receptor beta chains came from one sample sequenced in a study of regulatory T cells in long-lasting Graves disease (dated by TCRdb to about 2021). Taken with the paper, the label for time point translates to: newly diagnosed GD, antithyroid drugs for less than 3 months. RNA was extracted from PBMCs in TRIzol for both TCR sequencing and RNA sequencing. Library preparation used multiplex PCR. TCRdb names Illumina HiSeq 4000 as the instrument used. iRepertoire HTBI primers and Arm-PCR amplification of CDR3 regions were used to construct TCR beta libraries. Clones were called with MiXCR by TCRdb after fastp trimmed the public reads at Q25, and only in-frame beta chains were retained. CDR3 protein duplicates are merged, each entry listing the most common genes and DNA. This sample gives around 330,000 distinct CDR3 sequences in total; about 18% of them show up just once. About 38% of the sample is in the top ten clones.

This sample comprised peripheral blood mononuclear cells (PBMCs), obtained at new diagnosis, from a patient treated with antithyroid drugs. Every receptor here comes from a female donor with Graves disease.

This clonotype was counted a few times. The chain uses TRBV6-9 and TRBJ2-3; 10 bases line up with TRBD2. The germline CDR1 and CDR2 sequences are MNHGY and SVAAGI. The length of the CDR3 is 16 residues. Trimming removed 3 bases from V and 0 bases from J; junction bases left unmatched: 3. Here the CDR3 reads CASSYGLAESTDTQYF. The CDR3 DNA reads as TGTGCCAGCAGTTACGGACTAGCGGAGAGCACAGATACGCAGTATTTT.

This clonotype was found a few times. This chain joins TRBV18 and TRBJ2-4, with D maybe TRBD1 (6 bases). This CDR3 spans 16 amino acids. V gave up 3 bases and J gave up 4 bases, with 16 bases separating them. CDR1 is KGHSH and CDR2 is LQKENI in the germline V gene. CDR3 amino acids: CASSPIAGTLKNIQYF. In DNA form, the CDR3 reads TGTGCCAGCTCACCCATAGCCGGGACACTGAAAAACATTCAGTACTTC.

This clonotype was counted ten times or more. This chain connects TRBV12-3 or TRBV12-4 to TRBJ2-3; 12 bases map to TRBD2. Unmatched junction bases numbered 4, after V lost 6 bases and J lost 3 bases. This CDR3 is 15 amino acids long. CDR3 sequence reads: CASRRLAGETDTQYF. Here the CDR3 DNA reads TGTGCCAGCAGGAGACTAGCGGGGGAAACAGATACGCAGTATTTT.

In this sample, this clonotype turned up many times. This chain connects TRBV12-5 to TRBJ2-3, with a weak D call TRBD1 (6 bases). Trimming removed 1 base from V and 0 bases from J, with 8 bases in between. Per the germline V gene, CDR1 is LGHNT and CDR2 is FRNRAP. CDR3 size: 15 residues. As DNA, the CDR3 is TGTGCTAGTGGTTTGGGTCAGGGGAGCACAGATACGCAGTATTTT. It encodes CASGLGQGSTDTQYF.

This chain uses TRBV29-1 with TRBJ2-7, with 10 bases fitting TRBD1. The germline V gene encodes CDR1 SQVTM and CDR2 ANQGSEA. The CDR3 length is 14 residues. V was clipped by 0 bases and J by 9 bases; unmatched bases: 8. CDR3 in DNA: TGCAGCGTTGAAGATCAGGACAGGGGGGGGGGGCAGTACTTC. Protein product: CSVEDQDRGGGQYF.

This clonotype came up many times. The V and J genes are TRBV9 and TRBJ2-3; D unclear. Trimming took off 0 bases at V and 2 bases at J, with 7 bases between the two ends. The germline V gene has CDR1 SGDLS and CDR2 YYNGEE. The CDR3 consists of 14 residues. The CDR3 region has the DNA TGTGCCAGCAGCGTAGGTTCGATCACAGATACGCAGTATTTT. Its protein is CASSVGSITDTQYF.

Note on this clonotype: Given a much more abundant clone one base away, this may be a read error. The V call is TRBV3-1, the J call TRBJ1-2; no clear D. This CDR3 has 13 amino acids. Germline V gene data show CDR1 as LGHDT and CDR2 as YNNKEL (reference sequence). The CDR3 spells CASSPDVYYSYTF. The CDR3 nucleotides read TGTGCCAGCAGCCCGGACGTATACTATAGCTACACCTTC. Full variable domain (missing parts from reference TRBV3-1 and TRBJ1-2): DTAVSQTPKYLVTQMGNDKSIKCEQNLGHDTMYWYKQDSKKFLKIMFSYNNKELIINETVPNRFSPKSPDKAHLNLHINSLELGDSAVYFCASSPDVYYSYTFGSGTRLTVV.

This clonotype has a count of ten or more. The rearrangement uses TRBV2 and TRBJ1-1, with TRBD1 identical over 7 bases. Trimming cost V 6 bases and J 0 bases; bases outside gene matches: 4. There are 14 residues in the CDR3. Per the germline V gene, CDR1 is SNHLY and CDR2 is FYNNEI. Written as DNA, the CDR3 is TGTGCCAGCAGGCAGACAGGGTTGAACACTGAAGCTTTCTTT. This sequence encodes CASRQTGLNTEAFF.

V is TRBV29-1 and J is TRBJ2-2, with D perhaps TRBD1 (6 bases). Trimming removed 3 bases from V and 0 bases from J, with 11 bases in between. CDR3 length: 15 amino acids. CDR1 is SQVTM and CDR2 is ANQGSEA in the germline V gene. CDR3 coding DNA: TGCAGCGTTGATGTGGGACACACGAACACCGGGGAGCTGTTTTTT. Protein product: CSVDVGHTNTGELFF.

J is TRBJ2-1 and V is TRBV18; maybe TRBD2 (5 bases). V lost 3 bases and J lost 7, with 10 bases in between. Germline V gene sequence: CDR1 KGHSH, CDR2 LQKENI. The CDR3 length is 13 residues. The CDR3 nucleotides are TGTGCCAGCTCACCGGGAGCCCGTAATGAGCAGTTCTTC. Its protein is CASSPGARNEQFF.

This clonotype has ten or more counts. The genes are TRBV28 and TRBJ1-4; 7 nucleotides agree with TRBD1. This CDR3 is built from 14 residues. Germline V gene sequence: CDR1 MDHEN, CDR2 SYDVKM. Trimming removed 5 bases from V and 5 bases from J; junction bases left unmatched: 5. The CDR3 is CASSGQVKNEKLFF. The CDR3 DNA reads TGTGCCAGCAGTGGACAGGTTAAGAATGAAAAACTGTTTTTT.

This clonotype has at least ten counts. V is TRBV11-3 and J is TRBJ2-3; 7 bases are shared with TRBD2. V lost 6 bases, J lost 4 bases, and 7 bases stayed unmatched. CDR1 and CDR2 from the germline V gene are SGHNT and YENEEA. This CDR3 has 14 residues. CDR3 DNA sequence: TGTGCCAGCAGTCCCCCCCGGGAGGCAGATACGCAGTATTTT. Translating it yields CASSPPREADTQYF.

The chain has TRBV28 and TRBJ1-5; D gene uncertain. Trimming cost V 5 bases and J 2 bases, with 22 bases left between them. Germline V CDR1 and CDR2: MDHEN, SYDVKM. CDR3 size: 18 residues. CDR3 coding DNA: TGTGCCAGCAGTCCCCCTGGCTTGGTGAATTGGGGCAATCAGCCCCAGCATTTT. Amino acids: CASSPPGLVNWGNQPQHF. Full variable domain (missing parts from reference TRBV28 and TRBJ1-5): DVKVTQSSRYLVKRTGEKVFLECVQDMDHENMFWYRQDPGLGLRLIYFSYDVKMKEKGDIPEGYSVSREKKERFSLILESASTNQTSMYLCASSPPGLVNWGNQPQHFGDGTRLSIL.

On this clonotype: Being one base from a much bigger clone, this may be a read error. The rearrangement links TRBV3-1 to TRBJ1-6, with unresolved D. Trimming took off 4 bases at V and 14 bases at J, with 12 bases between the two ends. CDR3 size: 12 residues. From germline, CDR1 is LGHDT and CDR2 YNNKEL (reference sequence). CDR3: CASSPGGSTLHF. CDR3 in DNA: TGTGCCAGCAGCCCGGGAGGGTCGACCCTCCACTTT. Full variable domain (rest looked up from reference TRBV3-1 and TRBJ1-6): DTAVSQTPKYLVTQMGNDKSIKCEQNLGHDTMYWYKQDSKKFLKIMFSYNNKELIINETVPNRFSPKSPDKAHLNLHINSLELGDSAVYFCASSPGGSTLHFGNGTRLTVT.

This clonotype was observed many times. The chain links TRBV6-5 to TRBJ1-2, with D perhaps matching TRBD1 (6 bases). With 0 bases removed from V and 2 bases from J, the gap between germline ends came to 13 bases. CDR1 and CDR2 from the germline V gene are MNHEY and SVGAGI. The CDR3 consists of 16 residues. CDR3 loop: CASSYSSGGRNYGYTF. For the CDR3, the DNA is TGTGCCAGCAGTTACTCGTCGGGGGGCAGAAACTATGGCTACACCTTC.

This sequence joins TRBV28 and TRBJ2-7, with a possible D match to TRBD2 (6 bases). The CDR3 runs 13 residues. V lost 8 bases and J 3 bases, leaving 14 bases between the germline ends. Looked up from germline, CDR1 is MDHEN and CDR2 is SYDVKM. The CDR3 sequence: CASGGDAGYEQYF. The CDR3 nucleotides are TGTGCCAGCGGAGGGGACGCAGGCTACGAGCAGTACTTC.

J is TRBJ2-6 and V is TRBV5-4, with a weak D call TRBD1 (6 bases). Trimming left V 1 base short and J 1 base short, with 12 bases between. The CDR3 length is 17 residues. Germline V CDR1 and CDR2: SGHNT, YYREEE (reference sequence). This CDR3 reads CASSLTGSVSGANVLTF. The CDR3 region has the DNA TGTGCCAGCAGCTTGACAGGGTCGGTATCTGGGGCCAACGTCCTGACTTTC.

V is TRBV20-1 and J is TRBJ2-5; 11 nucleotides align to TRBD2. V trimming: 3 bases; J trimming: 4 bases; junction bases outside the gene matches: 13. The CDR3 covers 17 residues. CDR1 is DFQATT, CDR2 SNEGSKA, per germline (reference sequence). CDR3 protein: CSARDSGRAIFRETQYF. The CDR3 bases are TGCAGTGCTAGGGATAGCGGGAGGGCCATTTTCCGAGAGACCCAGTACTTC.

In this sample, this clonotype turned up many times. A much larger clone sits a single nucleotide away, making a read error possible. The V and J genes are TRBV12-3 or TRBV12-4 and TRBJ2-7, with D perhaps matching TRBD1 or TRBD2 (5 bases each). CDR3 size: 14 residues. CDR3 DNA sequence: TGTGCCAGCAGTCCCAGGGAGACCACCTACGAGCAGTGCTTC. This sequence encodes CASSPRETTYEQCF.

A word on this clonotype: This may stem from a read error, because a much larger clone lies one nucleotide away. The chain is built from TRBV9 and TRBJ1-2, with D tentatively TRBD1 (5 bases). The germline CDR1 and CDR2 sequences are SGDLS and YYNGEE. The CDR3 runs 11 residues. For the CDR3, the DNA is TGTGTCAGCCAGCGTGGGGCTGGCTACACCTTC. Translated, it gives CVSQRGAGYTF.

This clonotype was counted only a few times. This CDR3 reads CASSLGQTALNEKLFF. The CDR3 DNA sequence: TGTGCCAGCTCACTCGGACAAACCGCGTTAAATGAAAAACTGTTTTTT. This chain joins TRBV18 and TRBJ1-4, with a weak D call TRBD1 (5 bases). Trimming shortened V by 4 bases and J by 5 bases, and 17 bases separated the two germline ends. Germline V gene lookup returns CDR1 KGHSH and CDR2 LQKENI. The CDR3 runs 16 residues.

The chain is built from TRBV28 and TRBJ2-5, with 9 bases lining up with TRBD2. The germline V gene encodes CDR1 MDHEN and CDR2 SYDVKM. The CDR3 length is 17 residues. The V segment lost 7 bases and the J segment 2 bases; nucleotides outside the gene matches: 14. CDR3 residues: CASTRPPGLAKQETQYF. The DNA for the CDR3 is TGTGCCAGCACCCGCCCCCCGGGACTAGCAAAGCAAGAGACCCAGTACTTC.

This clonotype showed up many times. The V gene is TRBV20-1, the J gene TRBJ1-4; TRBD1 is a possible D gene (5 bases). Trimming took 0 bases from V and 7 from J, leaving 15 bases between them. Germline V lookup: CDR1 DFQATT, CDR2 SNEGSKA (reference sequence). The CDR3 loop spans 15 amino acids. The CDR3 sequence: CSARDRGDAGEKLFF. CDR3 coding DNA: TGCAGTGCTAGAGATCGGGGGGATGCGGGTGAAAAACTGTTTTTT.

V is TRBV7-9 and J is TRBJ2-4; 8 nucleotides agree with TRBD1. After removal of 7 bases from V and 9 bases from J, the junction contained 14 bases not matched to a gene. This CDR3 region has 15 residues. Germline CDR1 SEHNR, CDR2 FQNEAQ (reference sequence). Here the CDR3 reads CASNLGQGDRGIQYF. The CDR3 DNA follows: TGTGCCAGCAACCTAGGACAGGGAGATCGGGGCATTCAGTACTTC. The variable domain in full, completed from reference TRBV7-9 and TRBJ2-4, reads DTGVSQNPRHKITKRGQNVTFRCDPISEHNRLYWYRQTLGQGPEFLTYFQNEAQLEKSRLLSDRFSAERPKGSFSTLEIQRTEQGDSAMYLCASNLGQGDRGIQYFGAGTRLSVL.

This clonotype was seen a few times. One junction end does not reproduce the germline sequence, and a read error may be involved. V usage is TRBV27 and J usage is TRBJ2-3, with 12 bases matching TRBD2. CDR1 and CDR2 (germline): MNHEY, SMNVEV (reference sequence). The CDR3 has 18 residues. The CDR3 bases are TGTGCCAGCAGTAAGGGTTCAGGACTAGCGGGAATAGTAGATAGGCAGTATTTT. It is translated as CASSKGSGLAGIVDRQYF.

This clonotype was seen ten or more times. A read error may account for a junction end that differs from germline. This chain links TRBV28 with TRBJ2-1; D not resolved. Germline assignment: CDR1 MDHEN and CDR2 SYDVKM. The CDR3 loop spans 10 amino acids. CDR3 nucleotide sequence: TGTGCCAGCAGTTTGCAGTATAAGATCTTC. It specifies CASSLQYKIF.

The chain joins TRBV2 to TRBJ1-4; tentative D call: TRBD1 (5 bases). This CDR3 is built from 15 residues. Germline CDR1 SNHLY, CDR2 FYNNEI. With 6 bases removed from V and 2 bases from J, the gap between germline ends came to 13 bases. The CDR3 region has the DNA TGTGCCAGCAGGTTCGACAGAGGGACTAATGAAAAACTGTTTTTT. Translated: CASRFDRGTNEKLFF.

V and J are TRBV3-1 and TRBJ1-1; D is possibly TRBD1 (6 bases). V lost 6 bases and J 4 bases, leaving 15 bases between the germline ends. There are 14 residues in the CDR3. The germline CDR1 and CDR2 sequences are LGHDT and YNNKEL (reference sequence). CDR3 loop: CASSIQGSGTEAFF. In DNA, the CDR3 is TGTGCCAGCAGTATACAGGGATCGGGCACTGAAGCTTTCTTT.

Ten or more counts support this clonotype. The chain has TRBV20-1 and TRBJ2-3; unclear D gene. V was trimmed by 5 bases and J by 4 bases, leaving 16 bases between them. In germline, CDR1 is DFQATT, CDR2 SNEGSKA (reference sequence). This CDR3 is built from 14 residues. DNA of the CDR3: TGCAGTGCTGGCCGACCAACCCCCCCAGATACGCAGTATTTT. Translated, it gives CSAGRPTPPDTQYF.

There are many counts of this clonotype. The chain uses TRBV7-2 and TRBJ2-2, with D hard to call. V was cut by 3 bases and J by 3 bases, with 8 bases left in between. CDR3 size: 14 residues. Germline V lookup: CDR1 SGHTA, CDR2 FQGNSA. DNA of the CDR3: TGTGCCAGCAGCTTTGAAAGAGACACCGGGGAGCTGTTTTTT. It specifies CASSFERDTGELFF.

This clonotype was seen only a few times. The chain couples TRBV11-3 to TRBJ2-5; either TRBD1 or TRBD2 may supply D (5 bases each). This CDR3 spans 15 amino acids. V was shortened by 6 bases and J by 5 bases, with 19 bases between the two germline ends. The germline V gene encodes CDR1 SGHNT and CDR2 YENEEA. DNA for the CDR3: TGTGCCAGCAGACCCCTGAGGGGCAGCGTGGAGACCCAGTACTTC. Translating gives CASRPLRGSVETQYF.

At least ten counts were recorded for this clonotype. The chain links TRBV5-1 to TRBJ2-7; no clear D gene. There are 13 residues in the CDR3. CDR1 and CDR2 (germline): SGHRS, YFSETQ. The ends were cut back, 7 bases at V and 5 bases at J, with 16 bases in the middle. The CDR3 sequence is CASGSLGKNEQYF. Written as DNA, the CDR3 is TGCGCCAGCGGAAGTCTAGGCAAGAACGAGCAGTACTTC. Variable domain in full (rest from reference TRBV5-1 and TRBJ2-7): KAGVTQTPRYLIKTRGQQVTLSCSPISGHRSVSWYQQTPGQGLQFLFEYFSETQRNKGNFPGRFSGRQFSNSRSEMNVSTLELGDSALYLCASGSLGKNEQYFGPGTRLTVT.